This TCR beta chain was captured by sequencing in a study of cytomegalovirus exposure and HLA in healthy donors. Overall study findings and caveats: The records held CMV serostatus as the only immune exposure information. Being productive about 87% or about 30% of the time was typical of most TCR beta V segments in an earlier analysis. A later analysis linked a missense DCLRE1C variant to TCR beta V- and J-gene trimming. Researchers catalogued over 150 TCR beta chains as cytomegalovirus-associated.

Comments on this clone: Its specificity is unknown.

PCR primers comprised 60 Vbeta and 13 Jbeta primers. Using immunoSEQ multiplex PCR, the repertoire was profiled, and TCRdb retains in-frame clones only, with some absent. The sample records 150,000 to 200,000 clones, roughly 80% being singletons. Germline loops: CDR1 MGHDK, CDR2 SYGVNS. The germline V and J ends were trimmed by 4 bases and 7 bases, with 7 bases remaining between them. The CDR3 is 11 residues long. Sequenced material: PBMCs. The receptor was isolated from a woman aged 45-65 years in good health and CMV-seropositive. V gene TRBV25-1 combines with J gene TRBJ2-5; a possible D gene is TRBD2 (6 bases). CDR3 bases: TGTGCCAGCAGTGTCGGGGGGACCCAGTACTTC. It specifies CASSVGGTQYF.